Shown below are 23 T cell receptor beta chains from a single sample sequenced in a study of blood T cell repertoires in COVID-19. Only in-frame clones appear in the TCRdb table, and some are missing; sequencing was by immunoSEQ multiplex PCR. The sample records 190,000 or so clones, 75% to 90% being singletons. The sequencing input was peripheral blood. These receptors were collected from a middle-aged man with acute or convalescent COVID-19.

The rearrangement links TRBV2 to TRBJ2-7; D is possibly TRBD2 (6 bases). Trimming shortened V by 5 bases and J by 5 bases, and 19 bases separated the two germline ends. This CDR3 spans 15 amino acids. CDR1 is SNHLY and CDR2 is FYNNEI in the germline V gene. The CDR3 DNA follows: TGTGCCAGCAGTTTATACGGGACTCAGTTTGACGAGCAGTACTTC. Its translation is CASSLYGTQFDEQYF.

This chain uses TRBV29-1 with TRBJ2-7, with 9 positions matching TRBD1. The CDR3 is made up of 14 amino acids. V was pared by 6 bases and J by 5 bases, with 11 bases of the junction left unmatched. Looked up from germline, CDR1 is SQVTM and CDR2 is ANQGSEA. CDR3 nucleotides: TGCAGCGTGGGACAGGGAGCCTTCGTGAACGAGCAGTACTTC. Its translation is CSVGQGAFVNEQYF.

This clone was observed a single time. The chain carries TRBV11-2 and TRBJ2-3, with 16 bases that match TRBD2. This CDR3 contains 18 residues. Per the germline V gene, CDR1 is SGHAT and CDR2 is FQNNGV. Germline trimming cut 4 bases from V and 2 bases from J; bases unmatched to any gene: 6. CDR3: CASSSGLAGGPDTDTQYF. DNA of the CDR3: TGTGCCAGCAGCTCGGGACTAGCGGGGGGGCCAGACACAGATACGCAGTATTTT.

This clone showed up just once. The chain employs TRBV19 and TRBJ2-2; TRBD2 matches at 8 bases. The trim removed 7 bases at V and 4 bases at J, leaving 5 bases unmatched. The CDR3 is 14 residues long. Germline assignment: CDR1 LNHDA and CDR2 SQIVND (reference sequence). This CDR3 is CASTGTRVTGELFF. CDR3 DNA: TGTGCCAGTACCGGGACTAGGGTCACCGGGGAGCTGTTTTTT.

The gene calls are TRBV19 and TRBJ1-4; D is undetermined. This CDR3 is 13 amino acids long. CDR1 LNHDA and CDR2 SQIVND come from the germline V gene (reference sequence). Trimming removed 1 base from V and 8 bases from J, with 8 bases in between. The CDR3 protein is CASSIVGEEKLFF. DNA for the CDR3: TGTGCCAGTAGTATAGTCGGGGAAGAAAAACTGTTTTTT.

The chain has TRBV18 and TRBJ1-5; D call uncertain. The CDR3 spans 14 residues. Germline V lookup: CDR1 KGHSH, CDR2 LQKENI. V shed 6 bases and J shed 9 bases, with 18 bases lying between them. DNA of the CDR3: TGTGCCAGCTCCCCCAGGTCAGGATTGTCGCCCCAGCATTTT. This translates into CASSPRSGLSPQHF.

The chain couples TRBV12-5 to TRBJ1-1; D is unclear. This CDR3 has 12 residues. V shed 3 bases and J shed 6 bases, with 8 bases lying between them. Germline V gives CDR1 LGHNT, CDR2 FRNRAP. CDR3 sequence (DNA): TGTGCTAGTGGTTTCGGGGTTGCTGAAGCTTTCTTT. Translating gives CASGFGVAEAFF.

This clone was observed a single time. The chain has TRBV4-1 and TRBJ2-3; maybe TRBD2 (6 bases). There are 18 residues in the CDR3. Germline V gene lookup returns CDR1 MGHRA and CDR2 YSYEKL. The germline V and J ends were trimmed by 0 bases and 2 bases, with 18 bases remaining between them. In DNA form, the CDR3 reads TGCGCCAGCAGCCAAGAGGGTTGGCGTGGGGGGTCCACAGATACGCAGTATTTT. As protein: CASSQEGWRGGSTDTQYF.

This clone appeared a few times. The chain uses TRBV7-9 and TRBJ1-1; 9 bases align to TRBD1. J lost 2 bases, V lost 5 bases, and 3 bases had no gene match. Germline CDR1 is SEHNR and CDR2 is FQNEAQ (reference sequence). This CDR3 is 14 amino acids long. The CDR3 nucleotides are TGTGCCAGCAGCGCGGGACAGGGAAACACTGAAGCTTTCTTT. This encodes CASSAGQGNTEAFF. Full variable domain (rest looked up from reference TRBV7-9 and TRBJ1-1): DTGVSQNPRHKITKRGQNVTFRCDPISEHNRLYWYRQTLGQGPEFLTYFQNEAQLEKSRLLSDRFSAERPKGSFSTLEIQRTEQGDSAMYLCASSAGQGNTEAFFGQGTRLTVV.

This clone came up once. J is TRBJ1-2 and V is TRBV19, with a weak D call TRBD1 (5 bases). V dropped 6 bases and J dropped 3 bases, with 17 bases sitting between them. Germline V gene sequence: CDR1 LNHDA, CDR2 SQIVND (reference sequence). The CDR3 covers 15 residues. This CDR3 reads CASSSVGGDDYGYTF. In DNA, the CDR3 is TGTGCCAGTAGCTCAGTGGGGGGGGACGACTATGGCTACACCTTC.

The chain joins TRBV7-9 to TRBJ2-7, with 7 bases fitting TRBD2. Germline V gives CDR1 SEHNR, CDR2 FQNEAQ (reference sequence). CDR3 length equals 14 residues. The J segment lost 5 bases and the V segment lost 5 bases, leaving 9 bases of the junction unmatched. CDR3 nucleotide sequence: TGTGCCAGCAGCCCCGGACTAGGTAGGAACGAGCAGTACTTC. Translation: CASSPGLGRNEQYF. The entire variable domain, with the rest obtained from reference TRBV7-9 and TRBJ2-7, is as follows: DTGVSQNPRHKITKRGQNVTFRCDPISEHNRLYWYRQTLGQGPEFLTYFQNEAQLEKSRLLSDRFSAERPKGSFSTLEIQRTEQGDSAMYLCASSPGLGRNEQYFGPGTRLTVT.

This chain uses TRBV5-6 with TRBJ1-1; tentatively, D is TRBD1 (6 bases). In germline, CDR1 is SGHDT, CDR2 YYEEEE. The CDR3 runs 11 residues. Trimming removed 1 base from V and 10 bases from J, with 8 bases in between. Here the CDR3 DNA reads TGTGCCAGCAGCTTGACAGGGCCAGCTTTCTTT. This translates into CASSLTGPAFF.

This chain connects TRBV5-6 to TRBJ1-6; D is unresolved. Germline V gene data show CDR1 as SGHDT and CDR2 as YYEEEE. There are 14 residues in the CDR3. V was cut by 1 base and J by 7 bases, with 9 bases left in between. This chain's CDR3 is CASSLFRQNSPLHF. The DNA for the CDR3 is TGTGCCAGCAGCTTGTTCAGGCAAAATTCACCCCTCCACTTT.

The chain recombines TRBV7-2 with TRBJ2-3; 9 bases agree with TRBD1. The V gene end was trimmed by 6 bases and the J gene end by 3 bases; junction bases not matched to a gene: 7. Germline assignment: CDR1 SGHTA and CDR2 FQGNSA. The CDR3 loop spans 15 amino acids. The DNA of the CDR3 is TGTGCCAGCAGTCATGACAGGGGGGAAACAGATACGCAGTATTTT. Protein product: CASSHDRGETDTQYF.

This sequence joins TRBV4-3 and TRBJ2-7; D gene uncertain. The CDR3 covers 15 residues. The V end lost 4 bases, the J end lost 0 bases, and 13 bases lay between the germline ends. Germline V CDR1 and CDR2: LGHNA, YSLEER. The DNA for the CDR3 is TGCGCCAGCAGCCTACAAAACACGTACTCCTACGAGCAGTACTTC. Amino acid sequence: CASSLQNTYSYEQYF.

The rearrangement joins TRBV9 to TRBJ1-3, with D perhaps TRBD1 (6 bases). This CDR3 is 16 amino acids long. Trimming took 0 bases from V and 2 from J, leaving 12 bases between them. Germline lookup yields CDR1 SGDLS and CDR2 YYNGEE. CDR3 sequence (DNA): TGTGCCAGCAGCGTAGGGTGGGGGCTGGCTGGAAACACCATATATTTT. As protein: CASSVGWGLAGNTIYF. The full variable domain, completed using reference TRBV9 and TRBJ1-3, is DSGVTQTPKHLITATGQRVTLRCSPRSGDLSVYWYQQSLDQGLQFLIQYYNGEERAKGNILERFSAQQFPDLHSELNLSSLELGDSALYFCASSVGWGLAGNTIYFGEGSWLTVV.

The chain recombines TRBV5-5 with TRBJ2-2, with D possibly being TRBD1 (6 bases). The germline gives CDR1 SGHKS, CDR2 YYEKEE (reference sequence). The CDR3 is 16 residues long. The V gene lost 4 bases and the J gene lost 1 base, with 14 bases spanning the gap. The CDR3 bases are TGTGCCAGCAGCACCTCGACAGGTCTGAACACCGGGGAGCTGTTTTTT. This encodes CASSTSTGLNTGELFF. Full variable domain (missing parts from reference TRBV5-5 and TRBJ2-2): DAGVTQSPTHLIKTRGQQVTLRCSPISGHKSVSWYQQVLGQGPQFIFQYYEKEERGRGNFPDRFSARQFPNYSSELNVNALLLGDSALYLCASSTSTGLNTGELFFGEGSRLTVL.

The chain uses TRBV15 and TRBJ2-7, with 8 nucleotides matching TRBD1. Germline loops: CDR1 LNHNV, CDR2 YYDKDF (reference sequence). The CDR3 consists of 15 residues. J lost 3 bases, V lost 1 base, and 5 bases had no gene match. CDR3 loop: CATSRAGQGNYEQYF. The CDR3 DNA reads as TGTGCCACCAGCAGAGCCGGACAGGGAAACTACGAGCAGTACTTC.

The gene calls are TRBV6-2 or TRBV6-3 and TRBJ2-7; D call uncertain. The V and J ends lost 2 bases and 0 bases respectively, with 14 bases between them. The CDR3 extends over 16 amino acids. CDR1 is MNHEY and CDR2 is SVGEGT in the germline V gene. This CDR3 is CASSYPPHWSSYEQYF. CDR3 in DNA: TGTGCCAGCAGTTACCCGCCTCACTGGAGCTCCTACGAGCAGTACTTC.

The CDR3 reads CASSPQPGQGSYEQYF. The CDR3 DNA reads TGTGCCAGCAGCCCTCAACCGGGTCAGGGCTCCTACGAGCAGTACTTC. The chain uses TRBV5-4 and TRBJ2-7; tentative D call: TRBD1 (5 bases). V was pared by 4 bases and J by 0 bases, with 17 bases between. The CDR3 runs to 16 residues. The germline gives CDR1 SGHNT, CDR2 YYREEE (reference sequence).

V and J are TRBV10-2 and TRBJ1-6; tentatively, D is TRBD1 (6 bases). This CDR3 has 13 residues. Germline-derived CDR1 and CDR2 are WSHSY and SAAADI. With 4 bases removed from V and 8 bases from J, the gap between germline ends came to 9 bases. The CDR3 DNA sequence: TGCGCCAGCAGTGGGGAGGGGGATTCACCCCTCCACTTT. Translation: CASSGEGDSPLHF.

With regard to this clone: Other DNA sequences within the sample encode an identical CDR3. The chain employs TRBV5-1 and TRBJ2-7; no clear D gene. Trimming left V 3 bases short and J 0 bases short, with 4 bases between. CDR1 and CDR2 from the germline V gene are SGHRS and YFSETQ. The CDR3 sequence is 12 residues long. CDR3 residues: CASSSSSYEQYF. The CDR3 nucleotides read TGCGCCAGCAGCTCGAGCTCCTACGAGCAGTACTTC. The full variable domain, its missing parts supplied by reference TRBV5-1 and TRBJ2-7, is KAGVTQTPRYLIKTRGQQVTLSCSPISGHRSVSWYQQTPGQGLQFLFEYFSETQRNKGNFPGRFSGRQFSNSRSEMNVSTLELGDSALYLCASSSSSYEQYFGPGTRLTVT.

The chain links TRBV11-3 to TRBJ2-5; a possible D gene is TRBD2 (6 bases). Per germline, CDR1 SGHNT and CDR2 YENEEA. The V gene lost 4 bases and the J gene lost 2 bases, with 11 bases spanning the gap. The CDR3 has 14 amino acids. For the CDR3, the DNA is TGTGCCAGCAGCTCTTCGGCGGGACAAGAGACCCAGTACTTC. Amino acids: CASSSSAGQETQYF.